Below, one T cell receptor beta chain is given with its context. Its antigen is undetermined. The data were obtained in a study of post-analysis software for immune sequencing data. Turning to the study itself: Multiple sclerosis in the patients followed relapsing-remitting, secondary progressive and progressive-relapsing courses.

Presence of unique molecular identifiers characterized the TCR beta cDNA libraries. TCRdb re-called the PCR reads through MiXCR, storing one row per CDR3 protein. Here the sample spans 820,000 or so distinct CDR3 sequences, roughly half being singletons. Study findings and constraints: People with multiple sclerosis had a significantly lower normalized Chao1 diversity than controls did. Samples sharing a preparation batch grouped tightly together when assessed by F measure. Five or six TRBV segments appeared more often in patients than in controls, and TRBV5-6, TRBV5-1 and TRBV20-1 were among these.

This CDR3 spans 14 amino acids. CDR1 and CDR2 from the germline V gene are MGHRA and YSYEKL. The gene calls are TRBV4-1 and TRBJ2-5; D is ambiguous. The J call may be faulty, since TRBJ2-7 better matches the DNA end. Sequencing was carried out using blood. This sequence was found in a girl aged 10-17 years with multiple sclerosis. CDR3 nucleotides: TGCGCCAGCAGCCAAGTGACCAAGGCCTACGAGCAGTACTTC. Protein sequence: CASSQVTKAYEQYF.